These T cell receptor beta chains were read from a single sample in a study of Ad26.COV2.S vaccination and SARS-CoV-2 variants. The assay was immunoSEQ multiplex PCR, and TCRdb's table has in-frame clones only and misses some. The table records 350,000 to 500,000 clones, 80% to 95% of them present only once. The material was peripheral blood, obtained in a trial of Ad26.COV2.S vaccine versus placebo. All receptors come from a person between 18 and 65 years old who received the Ad26.COV2.S COVID-19 vaccine or a placebo. Both conserved end residues are part of each CDR3. D genes are given only for firm matches. Size tells how often a clone was seen (once, few, many) or the class of an expanded clone, and some rows leave it out.

clone_size | d_call | j_call | v_call | cdr3_nt | cdr3_aa
NA | NA | TRBJ2-2 | TRBV5-1 | TGCGCCAGCGGTCGAACCGGGACAATGAACACCGGGGAGCTGTTTTTT | CASGRTGTMNTGELFF
once | TRBD2 | TRBJ2-1 | TRBV27 | TGTGCCAGCAGTTTCAGTAGCGGGAGGGAATACTTCTCCTACAATGAGCAGTTCTTC | CASSFSSGREYFSYNEQFF
NA | NA | TRBJ2-7 | TRBV4-3 | TGCGCCAGCAGCCAAGATGGATTCGCTCCGGCCTACGAGCAGTACTTC | CASSQDGFAPAYEQYF
NA | NA | TRBJ2-1 | TRBV6-5 | TGTGCCAGCAGTTACGGGGGGCGAAATGAGCAGTTCTTC | CASSYGGRNEQFF
NA | NA | TRBJ1-5 | TRBV7-9 | TGTGCCAGCAGCCTCTCGGGACGTGGCTTGAATCAGCCCCAGCATTTT | CASSLSGRGLNQPQHF
NA | NA | TRBJ2-5 | TRBV28 | TGTGCCAGCGGCGTGTACGACACTCAGCAAGAGACCCAGTACTTC | CASGVYDTQQETQYF
NA | TRBD1 | TRBJ2-7 | TRBV7-9 | TGTGCCAGCAGCTCCGCCCGGACAGGGCTCGAGCAGTACTTC | CASSSARTGLEQYF
NA | NA | TRBJ1-1 | TRBV2 | TGTGCCGCCGGACAGCCAAACACTGAAGCTTTCTTT | CAAGQPNTEAFF
NA | TRBD2 | TRBJ2-3 | TRBV5-1 | TGCGCCAGCAGCGGGAGCGGGAGGGCCGGCACAGATACGCAGTATTTT | CASSGSGRAGTDTQYF
NA | TRBD1 | TRBJ1-6 | TRBV28 | TGTGCCAGCAGTTTAGGCAGGGGGAATTCACCCCTCCACTTT | CASSLGRGNSPLHF
NA | TRBD1 | TRBJ1-5 | TRBV6-2/TRBV6-3 | TGTGCCAGCAGACCTGGAGACAGGGCCCGGAATCAGCCCCAGCATTTT | CASRPGDRARNQPQHF
once | NA | TRBJ1-2 | TRBV3-1/TRBV3-2 | TGTGCCAGCAGCCAAGATTATGACTATGGCTACACCTTC | CASSQDYDYGYTF
NA | NA | TRBJ1-2 | TRBV5-1 | TGCGCCAGCAGCGCGAGTGGAGGGAGCTATGGCTACACCTTC | CASSASGGSYGYTF
NA | TRBD1 | TRBJ2-2 | TRBV9 | TGTGCCAGCAGCCAGACAGGGGTAGGAACCGGGGAGCTGTTTTTT | CASSQTGVGTGELFF
NA | NA | TRBJ1-1 | TRBV6-2/TRBV6-3 | TGTGCCAGCAGTTCCCGTGTCTACACTGAAGCTTTCTTT | CASSSRVYTEAFF
NA | TRBD2 | TRBJ2-5 | TRBV7-9 | TGTGCCAGCAGCCCTCCAGGACTAGAGTCCCAAGAGACCCAGTACTTC | CASSPPGLESQETQYF
NA | TRBD1 | TRBJ2-7 | TRBV19 | TGTGCCAGTAGTCCAAATACAGGGGGCAGTATGTACGAGCAGTACTTC | CASSPNTGGSMYEQYF
once | NA | TRBJ1-5 | TRBV6-6 | TGTGCCAGCACTTTCGATGGCAATCAGCCCCAGCATTTT | CASTFDGNQPQHF
NA | TRBD1 | TRBJ1-1 | TRBV3-1/TRBV3-2 | TGTGCCAGCAGCCCATGGACAGGGGCGAACACTGAAGCTTTCTTT | CASSPWTGANTEAFF
NA | NA | TRBJ2-5 | TRBV18 | TGTGCCAGCTCGCTGATAGCGGAGAAAGAGACCCAGTACTTC | CASSLIAEKETQYF
few | NA | TRBJ2-2 | TRBV5-4 | TGTGCCAGCCGGGCTGGGAACACCGGGGAGCTGTTTTTT | CASRAGNTGELFF
once | TRBD2 | TRBJ2-5 | TRBV3-1/TRBV3-2 | TGTGCCAGCAGCCAAGAGTCTCCGACTAGCTCACTGGGGGAGACCCAGTACTTC | CASSQESPTSSLGETQYF
NA | NA | TRBJ2-2 | TRBV2 | TGTGCCAGCAGTGAACGAGGCGGGTATAGCACCGGGGAGCTGTTTTTT | CASSERGGYSTGELFF
NA | TRBD2 | TRBJ2-7 | TRBV18 | TGTGCCAGCTCACCACGCGGGAGCCCCTACGAGCAGTACTTC | CASSPRGSPYEQYF
NA | NA | TRBJ1-2 | TRBV19 | TGTGCCAGTAGTATAGTACTTACGGACTATGGCTACACCTTC | CASSIVLTDYGYTF
NA | TRBD2 | TRBJ2-1 | TRBV7-2 | TGTGCCAGCAGCTTACCTAGCGGGGTCTACAATGAGCAGTTCTTC | CASSLPSGVYNEQFF
NA | NA | TRBJ2-7 | TRBV28 | TGTGCCAGCAGTCTCACAGGGCCCTACGAGCAGTACTTC | CASSLTGPYEQYF
NA | NA | TRBJ1-4 | TRBV20-1 | TGCAGTGCTAGTTCAAGGACAGATGCCGAAAAACTGTTTTTT | CSASSRTDAEKLFF
NA | NA | TRBJ2-7 | TRBV6-5 | TGTGCCAGCAGTTACTCGAACAGTGGCGAGCAGTACTTC | CASSYSNSGEQYF
once | NA | TRBJ1-3 | TRBV6-2/TRBV6-3 | TGTGCCAGCAGTTACCCGCCGACGACAGGAAACACCATATATTTT | CASSYPPTTGNTIYF
NA | NA | TRBJ2-1 | TRBV5-6 | TGTGCCAGCAGCGTAGGGGGAGTAGTGTCCGGTGAGCAGTTCTTC | CASSVGGVVSGEQFF
NA | NA | TRBJ2-1 | TRBV19 | TGTGCCAGTAGTATTCCCTTTGCGGGGAATGAGCAGTTCTTC | CASSIPFAGNEQFF
NA | NA | TRBJ2-1 | TRBV6-2/TRBV6-3 | TGTGCCAGCAGTTGGGGGACACCGGGCCCTCGAGGCTCCTACAATGAGCAGTTCTTC | CASSWGTPGPRGSYNEQFF
NA | NA | TRBJ2-3 | TRBV6-1 | TGTGCCAGCAGTGAAGCGCTGTGGGGAGCCACAGATACGCAGTATTTT | CASSEALWGATDTQYF
NA | NA | TRBJ1-5 | TRBV6-2/TRBV6-3 | TGTGCCAGCAGCAGACCTATGGGGGTCTTTGAAGGTCAGCCCCAGCATTTT | CASSRPMGVFEGQPQHF
once | NA | TRBJ2-1 | TRBV28 | TGTGCCAGCAGTTCCCACCGGGCAGGGGAAAACTACAATGAGCAGTTCTTC | CASSSHRAGENYNEQFF
NA | NA | TRBJ1-2 | TRBV28 | TGTGCCAGCCGTGAACCCTACTATGGCTACACCTTC | CASREPYYGYTF
NA | TRBD2 | TRBJ2-1 | TRBV6-4 | TGTGCCAGCATCTCAGCGGGAGTAGGTGAGCAGTTCTTC | CASISAGVGEQFF
NA | NA | TRBJ1-2 | TRBV28 | TGTGCCAGCTTCAGGGACACGAACTATGGCTACACCTTC | CASFRDTNYGYTF
NA | NA | TRBJ2-3 | TRBV4-3 | TGCGCCAGCAGCCAAGATCGTGGGGCTTTCACAGATACGCAGTATTTT | CASSQDRGAFTDTQYF
NA | TRBD2 | TRBJ2-1 | TRBV29-1 | TGCAGCGTTGAAGATTCGGCTAGCGGGAGAAGTGAGCAGTTCTTC | CSVEDSASGRSEQFF
NA | TRBD1 | TRBJ1-6 | TRBV5-5 | TGTGCCAGCAGCGGACAGGGTAATTCACCCCTCCACTTT | CASSGQGNSPLHF
NA | NA | TRBJ2-6 | TRBV7-9 | TGTGCCAGCAGCTTAGCGCAGGGCCTCGGGGCCAACGTCCTGACTTTC | CASSLAQGLGANVLTF
few | NA | TRBJ2-2 | TRBV7-9 | TGTGCCAGCAGCTTCCGGCTAGCGCCAAAGGGAAACACCGGGGAGCTGTTTTTT | CASSFRLAPKGNTGELFF
NA | NA | TRBJ1-6 | TRBV5-1 | TGCGCCAGCAGCTTGACCGGACAGTATAATTCACCCCTCCACTTT | CASSLTGQYNSPLHF
NA | NA | TRBJ2-3 | TRBV3-1/TRBV3-2 | TGTGCCAGCAGCCCTCAGCCCGGACTAATCACAGATACGCAGTATTTT | CASSPQPGLITDTQYF
NA | TRBD1 | TRBJ2-7 | TRBV29-1 | TGCAGCGTTGTCCCCAGGGGGTATAACTACGAGCAGTACTTC | CSVVPRGYNYEQYF
NA | TRBD1 | TRBJ1-2 | TRBV6-5 | TGTGCCAGCCAGAACAGGGGAGAGTATGGCTACACCTTC | CASQNRGEYGYTF